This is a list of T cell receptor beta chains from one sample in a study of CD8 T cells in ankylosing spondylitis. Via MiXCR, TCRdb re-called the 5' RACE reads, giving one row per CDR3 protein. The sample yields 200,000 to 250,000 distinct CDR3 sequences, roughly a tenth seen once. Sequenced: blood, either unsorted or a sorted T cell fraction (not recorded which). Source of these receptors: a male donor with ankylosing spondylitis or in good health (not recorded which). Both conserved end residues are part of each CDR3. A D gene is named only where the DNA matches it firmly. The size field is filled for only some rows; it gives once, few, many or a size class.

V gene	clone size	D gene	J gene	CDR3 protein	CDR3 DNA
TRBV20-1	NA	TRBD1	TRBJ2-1	CSARGTGGLNEQFF	TGCAGTGCTAGGGGGACAGGGGGTCTGAATGAGCAGTTCTTC
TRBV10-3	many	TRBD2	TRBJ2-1	CAISPDPSGEQFF	TGTGCCATCAGTCCGGACCCTAGCGGTGAGCAGTTCTTC
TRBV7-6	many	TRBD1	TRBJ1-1	CASSLAPGTGALNTEAFF	TGTGCCAGCAGCTTGGCCCCCGGGACAGGGGCATTGAACACTGAAGCTTTCTTT
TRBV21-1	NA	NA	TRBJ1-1	CASSKETFLGRENTEAFF	TGTGCCAGCAGCAAAGAAACGTTTCTCGGCAGGGAGAACACTGAAGCTTTCTTT
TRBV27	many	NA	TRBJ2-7	CASSPGTSYEQYF	TGTGCCAGCAGTCCCGGGACCTCCTACGAGCAGTACTTC
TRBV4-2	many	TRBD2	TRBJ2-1	CASSPQGAGDLRSYNEQFF	TGTGCCAGCAGCCCTCAGGGAGCGGGGGACTTGCGCTCCTACAATGAGCAGTTCTTC
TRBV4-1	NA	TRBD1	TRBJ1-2	CASSQGGFRGSDSGYTF	TGCGCCAGCAGCCAGGGAGGATTCAGGGGGTCAGACTCTGGCTACACCTTC
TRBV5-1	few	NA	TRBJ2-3	CASSPDRVTDTQYF	TGCGCCAGCAGCCCTGATAGAGTGACAGATACGCAGTATTTT
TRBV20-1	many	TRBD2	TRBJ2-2	CSVPGLAGGKRTGELFF	TGCAGTGTTCCGGGACTAGCGGGAGGTAAACGAACCGGGGAGCTGTTTTTT
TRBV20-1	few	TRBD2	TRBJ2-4	CSALRGGTSGSHGDIQYF	TGCAGTGCTTTACGAGGGGGAACTAGCGGGAGCCACGGGGACATTCAGTACTTC
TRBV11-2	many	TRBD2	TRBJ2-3	CASSPRLAGEADTQYF	TGTGCCAGCAGCCCCCGACTAGCGGGAGAAGCAGATACGCAGTATTTT
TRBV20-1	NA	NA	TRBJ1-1	CSAGGRTNTEAFF	TGCAGTGCCGGGGGACGGACGAACACTGAAGCTTTCTTT
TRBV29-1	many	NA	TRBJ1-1	CSVEEGAAFF	TGCAGCGTTGAAGAGGGGGCAGCTTTCTTT
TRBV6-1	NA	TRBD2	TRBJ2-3	CASRPTSGSTDTQYF	TGTGCCAGCAGACCGACTAGCGGGAGTACAGATACGCAGTATTTT
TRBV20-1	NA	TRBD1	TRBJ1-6	CSARKGTDNSPLHF	TGCAGTGCTAGAAAGGGGACAGACAATTCACCCCTCCACTTT
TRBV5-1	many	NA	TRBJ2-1	CASSYPGPNDEQFF	TGCGCCAGCAGTTACCCAGGACCTAACGATGAGCAGTTCTTC
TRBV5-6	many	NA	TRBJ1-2	CASSLAKRRINYGYTF	TGTGCCAGCAGCTTGGCCAAACGGCGGATTAACTATGGCTACACCTTC
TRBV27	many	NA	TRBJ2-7	CASSSGTPTYEQYF	TGTGCCAGCAGTTCCGGGACGCCTACCTACGAGCAGTACTTC
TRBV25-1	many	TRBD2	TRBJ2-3	CASSQTSGGAGDTQYF	TGTGCCAGCAGTCAGACTAGCGGGGGGGCCGGAGATACGCAGTATTTT
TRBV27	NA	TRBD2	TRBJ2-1	CASSPWGSGRAQYNEQFF	TGTGCCAGCAGCCCTTGGGGTAGCGGGAGGGCGCAATACAATGAGCAGTTCTTC
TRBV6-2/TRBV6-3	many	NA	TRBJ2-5	CASRLLVQETQYF	TGTGCCAGCAGGCTCCTGGTCCAGGAGACCCAGTACTTC
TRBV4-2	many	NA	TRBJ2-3	CASSQERRNPTDTQYF	TGTGCCAGCAGCCAAGAGCGGCGGAACCCCACAGATACGCAGTATTTT
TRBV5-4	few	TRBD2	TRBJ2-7	CASSLELADYEQYF	TGTGCCAGCAGCTTGGAACTAGCGGACTACGAGCAGTACTTC
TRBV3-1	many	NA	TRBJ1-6	CASSQGQSGSYNSPLHF	TGTGCCAGCAGCCAAGGGCAGAGTGGTTCCTATAATTCACCCCTCCACTTT
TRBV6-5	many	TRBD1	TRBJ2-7	CASSYDRVGYEQYF	TGTGCCAGCAGTTACGACAGGGTGGGCTACGAGCAGTACTTC
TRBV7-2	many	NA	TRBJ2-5	CASSLMSSWSETQYF	TGTGCCAGCAGCTTAATGAGTAGCTGGTCGGAGACCCAGTACTTC
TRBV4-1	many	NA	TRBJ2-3	CASSQLERTDTQYF	TGCGCCAGCAGCCAGTTGGAGAGGACAGATACGCAGTATTTT
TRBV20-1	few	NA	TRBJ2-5	CSAPLETQYF	TGCAGTGCCCCTTTAGAGACCCAGTACTTC
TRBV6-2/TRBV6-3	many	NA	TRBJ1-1	CASSYPGGGTEAFF	TGTGCCAGCAGTTACCCTGGCGGGGGCACTGAAGCTTTCTTT
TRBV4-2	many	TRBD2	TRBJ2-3	CASSQSLTGGTDTQYF	TGTGCCAGCAGCCAATCCCTGACGGGGGGAACAGATACGCAGTATTTT
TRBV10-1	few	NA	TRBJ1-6	CASSDAGSGPLHF	TGCGCCAGCAGTGATGCAGGCTCTGGACCCCTCCACTTT
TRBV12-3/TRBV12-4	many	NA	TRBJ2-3	CASLPGLSTDTQYF	TGTGCCAGCCTTCCCGGTTTGAGCACAGATACGCAGTATTTT